Sequencing of this T cell receptor (gamma chain) was carried out in a study of gamma-delta T cells after stem cell transplantation. TCRdb repeated clone calling on the RT-PCR reads with CATT. The sample holds thousands of gamma-chain clones, approximately 21% seen once. Germline values: CDR1 EGSNGY, CDR2 YDSYNSKV. Losses at the gene ends were 2 bases for V and 7 bases for J; bases not matched to a gene: 8. CDR3 length: 13 residues. Specimen: gamma-delta T cells. The sequence derives from a human donor. It is not recorded whose cells these are; they may come from a transplant donor. V and J are TRGV2 and TRGJ1 or TRGJ2. The CDR3 bases are TGTGCCACCTGGGACGCGCGGTGGTATAAGAAACTCTTT. Its translation: CATWDARWYKKLF.